One T cell receptor (beta chain) is described in this entry. The antigen is not known. The entry originates in a study of cytomegalovirus exposure and HLA in healthy donors. General study findings and limits: TCR beta V segments were, for the most part, productive about 87% or about 30% of the time in an earlier analysis.

Amplification used 60 Vbeta primers and 13 Jbeta primers. Produced via immunoSEQ multiplex PCR; TCRdb's table is partial and in-frame only. Of 55,000 to 80,000 clones detected, 60% to 80% appear once; the ten largest clones hold about 8.3%. This CDR3 comprises 13 residues. With 1 base removed from V and 3 bases from J, the gap between germline ends came to 6 bases. Germline V gene lookup returns CDR1 LGHNT and CDR2 FRNRAP. The sequence was obtained from a man aged 55-75 years in good health and CMV-seropositive. Sequencing was carried out using PBMCs. The rearrangement links TRBV12-5 to TRBJ1-1; D unresolved. CDR3 in amino acids: CASGLDSYTEAFF. The CDR3 coding sequence is TGTGCTAGTGGTTTGGATAGTTACACTGAAGCTTTCTTT.